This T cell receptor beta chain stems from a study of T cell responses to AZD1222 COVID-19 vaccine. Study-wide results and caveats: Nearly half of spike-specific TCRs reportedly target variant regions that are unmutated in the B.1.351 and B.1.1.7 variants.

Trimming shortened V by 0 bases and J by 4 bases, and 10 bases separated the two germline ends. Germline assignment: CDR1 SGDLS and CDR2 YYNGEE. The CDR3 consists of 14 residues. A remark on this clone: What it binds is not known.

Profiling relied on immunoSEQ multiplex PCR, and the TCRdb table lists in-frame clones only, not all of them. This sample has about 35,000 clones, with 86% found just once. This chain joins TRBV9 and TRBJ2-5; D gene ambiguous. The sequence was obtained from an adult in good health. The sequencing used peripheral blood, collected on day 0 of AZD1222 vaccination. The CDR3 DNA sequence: TGTGCCAGCAGCGTAGGAGTGATGGGAGAGACCCAGTACTTC. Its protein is CASSVGVMGETQYF.